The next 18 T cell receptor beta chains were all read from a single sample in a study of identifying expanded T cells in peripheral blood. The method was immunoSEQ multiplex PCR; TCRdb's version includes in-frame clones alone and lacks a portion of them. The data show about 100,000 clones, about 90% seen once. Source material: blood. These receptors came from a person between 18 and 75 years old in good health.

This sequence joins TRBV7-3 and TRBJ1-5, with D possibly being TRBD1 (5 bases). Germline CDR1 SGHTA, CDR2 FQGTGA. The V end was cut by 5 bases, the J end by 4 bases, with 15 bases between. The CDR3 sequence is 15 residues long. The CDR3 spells CASSPSAGENQPQHF. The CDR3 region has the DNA TGTGCCAGCAGCCCCAGTGCGGGGGAGAATCAGCCCCAGCATTTT.

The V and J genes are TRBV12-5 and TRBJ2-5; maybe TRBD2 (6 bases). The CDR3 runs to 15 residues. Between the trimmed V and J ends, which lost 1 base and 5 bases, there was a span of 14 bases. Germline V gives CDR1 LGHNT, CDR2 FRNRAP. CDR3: CASGLAGGVRETQYF. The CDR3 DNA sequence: TGTGCTAGTGGTTTGGCAGGCGGGGTGAGGGAGACCCAGTACTTC.

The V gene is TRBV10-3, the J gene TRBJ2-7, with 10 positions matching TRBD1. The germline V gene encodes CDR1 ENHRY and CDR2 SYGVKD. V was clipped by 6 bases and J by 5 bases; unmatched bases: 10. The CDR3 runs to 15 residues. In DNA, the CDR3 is TGTGCCATCAGCACACGGGACAGGGGAATCAACGAGCAGTACTTC. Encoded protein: CAISTRDRGINEQYF.

Here the CDR3 reads CASSSRTGSNYGYTF. CDR3 in DNA: TGTGCCAGCAGCTCCCGGACAGGTTCTAACTATGGCTACACCTTC. J is TRBJ1-2 and V is TRBV11-2; 7 bases align to TRBD1. Germline V gene data show CDR1 as SGHAT and CDR2 as FQNNGV. The V segment lost 4 bases and the J segment 0 bases; nucleotides outside the gene matches: 5. This CDR3 contains 15 residues.

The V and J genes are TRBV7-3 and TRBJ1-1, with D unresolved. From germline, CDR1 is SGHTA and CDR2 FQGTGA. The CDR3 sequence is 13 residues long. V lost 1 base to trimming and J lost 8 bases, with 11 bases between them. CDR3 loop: CASSLRLTGEAFF. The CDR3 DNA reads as TGTGCCAGCAGCTTAAGGCTCACGGGAGAAGCTTTCTTT.

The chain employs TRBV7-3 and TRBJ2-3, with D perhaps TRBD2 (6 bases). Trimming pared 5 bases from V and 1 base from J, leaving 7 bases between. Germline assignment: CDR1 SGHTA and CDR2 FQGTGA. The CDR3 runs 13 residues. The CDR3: CASSPSGTDTQYF. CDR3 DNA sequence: TGTGCCAGCAGCCCTAGCGGCACAGATACGCAGTATTTT.

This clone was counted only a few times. This chain's CDR3 is CASSKGSNYGYTF. The DNA of the CDR3 is TGTGCCAGCAGTAAAGGGTCTAACTATGGCTACACCTTC. The rearrangement links TRBV28 to TRBJ1-2; no definite D call. The CDR3 extends over 13 amino acids. V gave up 5 bases and J gave up 0 bases, with 7 bases separating them. Germline V CDR1 and CDR2: MDHEN, SYDVKM.

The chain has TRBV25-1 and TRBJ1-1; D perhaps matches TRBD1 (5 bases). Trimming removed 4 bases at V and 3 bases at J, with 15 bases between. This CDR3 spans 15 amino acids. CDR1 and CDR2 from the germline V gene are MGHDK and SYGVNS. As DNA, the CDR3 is TGTGCCAGCAGTGCTCGGGGCTCCCACTACACTGAAGCTTTCTTT. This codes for CASSARGSHYTEAFF.

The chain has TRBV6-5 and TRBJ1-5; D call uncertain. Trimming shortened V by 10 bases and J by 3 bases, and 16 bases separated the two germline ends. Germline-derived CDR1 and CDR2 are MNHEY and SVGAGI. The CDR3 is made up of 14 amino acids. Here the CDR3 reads CATRPDALNQPQHF. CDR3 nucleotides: TGTGCCACAAGACCTGATGCCCTCAATCAGCCCCAGCATTTT.

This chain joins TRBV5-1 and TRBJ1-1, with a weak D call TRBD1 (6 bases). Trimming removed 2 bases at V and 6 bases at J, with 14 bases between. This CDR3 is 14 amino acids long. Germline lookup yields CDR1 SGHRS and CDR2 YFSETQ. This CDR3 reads CASSFHTGMAEAFF. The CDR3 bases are TGCGCCAGCAGCTTCCACACAGGGATGGCTGAAGCTTTCTTT.

CDR3 loop: CASSPTEQPNTEAFF. As DNA, the CDR3 is TGTGCCAGCTCACCAACAGAACAGCCGAACACTGAAGCTTTCTTT. The chain recombines TRBV18 with TRBJ1-1, with D unclear. Trimming left V 2 bases short and J 1 base short, with 11 bases between. The germline V gene has CDR1 KGHSH and CDR2 LQKENI. The CDR3 covers 15 residues.

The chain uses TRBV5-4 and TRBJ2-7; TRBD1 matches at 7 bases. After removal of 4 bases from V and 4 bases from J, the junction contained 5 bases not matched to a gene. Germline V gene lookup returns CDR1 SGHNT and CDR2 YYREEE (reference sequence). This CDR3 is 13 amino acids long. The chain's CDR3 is CASSRDRQYEQYF. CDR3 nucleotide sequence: TGTGCCAGCAGCAGGGACAGACAATACGAGCAGTACTTC.

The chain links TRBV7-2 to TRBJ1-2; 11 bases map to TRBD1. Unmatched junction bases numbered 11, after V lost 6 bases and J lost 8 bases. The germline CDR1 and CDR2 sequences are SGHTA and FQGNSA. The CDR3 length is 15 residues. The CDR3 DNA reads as TGTGCCAGCAGTCGGACCGGGACAGGGGGACGAGGCTACACCTTC. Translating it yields CASSRTGTGGRGYTF.

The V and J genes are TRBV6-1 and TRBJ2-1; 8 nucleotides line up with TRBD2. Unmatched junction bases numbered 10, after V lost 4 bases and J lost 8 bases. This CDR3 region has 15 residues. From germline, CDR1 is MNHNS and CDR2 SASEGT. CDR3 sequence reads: CASSAGLAGKDEQFF. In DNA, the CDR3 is TGTGCCAGCAGTGCCGGACTAGCAGGAAAGGATGAGCAGTTCTTC.

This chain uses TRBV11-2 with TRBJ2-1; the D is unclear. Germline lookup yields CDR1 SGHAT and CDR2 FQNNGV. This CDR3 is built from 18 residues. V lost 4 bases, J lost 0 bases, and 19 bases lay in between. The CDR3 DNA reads TGTGCCAGCAGCTCGTCCACACTACTGGTCGGCTCCTACAATGAGCAGTTCTTC. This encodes CASSSSTLLVGSYNEQFF.

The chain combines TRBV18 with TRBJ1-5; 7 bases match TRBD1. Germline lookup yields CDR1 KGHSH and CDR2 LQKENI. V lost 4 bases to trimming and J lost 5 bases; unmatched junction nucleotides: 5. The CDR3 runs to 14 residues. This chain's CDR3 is CASSQSGTDQPQHF. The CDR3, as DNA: TGTGCCAGCTCACAGTCCGGGACAGATCAGCCCCAGCATTTT. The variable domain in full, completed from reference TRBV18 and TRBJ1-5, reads NAGVMQNPRHLVRRRGQEARLRCSPMKGHSHVYWYRQLPEEGLKFMVYLQKENIIDESGMPKERFSAEFPKEGPSILRIQQVVRGDSAAYFCASSQSGTDQPQHFGDGTRLSIL.

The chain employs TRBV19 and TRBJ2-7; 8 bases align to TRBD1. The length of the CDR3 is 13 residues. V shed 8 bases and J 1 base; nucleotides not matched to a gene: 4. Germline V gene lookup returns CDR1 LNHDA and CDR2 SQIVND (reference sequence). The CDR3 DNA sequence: TGTGCCAGTGCACAGGGGGTGTCCTACGAGCAGTACTTC. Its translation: CASAQGVSYEQYF.

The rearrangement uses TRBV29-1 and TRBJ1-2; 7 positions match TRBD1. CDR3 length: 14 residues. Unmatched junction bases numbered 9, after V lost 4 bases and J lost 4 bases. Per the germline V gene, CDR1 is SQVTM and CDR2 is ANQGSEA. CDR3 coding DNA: TGCAGCGTTGTCGCAGGGGGGTCCTCCTATGGCTACACCTTC. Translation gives CSVVAGGSSYGYTF.